Listed here are 26 T cell receptor beta chains from one sample, sequenced in a study of blood T cells in healthy people across ages. With a J-beta primer mix and a sample-barcoded 5' primer, a second PCR ran roughly 6 to 12 cycles. TCRdb itself ran the 5' RACE reads through MiXCR, one entry per CDR3 protein. The sample contains roughly 570,000 distinct CDR3 sequences, approximately 27% of which appear only once. The sample comprised blood. These receptors originate from a woman aged 65 to 85 in good health.

The chain uses TRBV7-9 and TRBJ1-3; possible D gene TRBD1, 5 bases. There are 16 residues in the CDR3. Germline V CDR1 and CDR2: SEHNR, FQNEAQ (reference sequence). V gave up 5 bases and J gave up 0 bases, with 14 bases separating them. The CDR3 nucleotides are TGTGCCAGCAGCCTCCGGAGACAGAGCTCTGGAAACACCATATATTTT. This translates into CASSLRRQSSGNTIYF. Looking up the rest from reference TRBV7-9 and TRBJ1-3 gives the full variable domain: DTGVSQNPRHKITKRGQNVTFRCDPISEHNRLYWYRQTLGQGPEFLTYFQNEAQLEKSRLLSDRFSAERPKGSFSTLEIQRTEQGDSAMYLCASSLRRQSSGNTIYFGEGSWLTVV.

The DNA of the CDR3 is TGCGCCAGCAGCGCTTCCGGGACCGCCCGGTACTACACCTTC. It yields the protein CASSASGTARYYTF. The chain couples TRBV5-1 to TRBJ1-2; D possibly corresponds to TRBD1 (5 bases). The germline V and J ends were trimmed by 4 bases and 10 bases, with 20 bases remaining between them. The CDR3 runs to 14 residues. From germline, CDR1 is SGHRS and CDR2 YFSETQ.

This clonotype was counted only a few times. V is TRBV6-6 and J is TRBJ2-5; a weak D match, TRBD1 (5 bases). The tail of the sequence fits TRBJ2-1 better, so the J call may be wrong. Germline V gene lookup returns CDR1 MNHNY and CDR2 SVGAGI (reference sequence). This CDR3 has 14 amino acids. The CDR3 DNA sequence: TGTGCCAGCAGTTACCTAGGACAATACAATGAGCAGTTCTTC. Amino acids: CASSYLGQYNEQFF.

This clonotype was observed a single time. This rearrangement joins TRBV7-9 to TRBJ2-7; no reliable D call. This CDR3 is built from 14 residues. Germline V gene data show CDR1 as SEHNR and CDR2 as FQNEAQ (reference sequence). V lost 3 bases to trimming and J lost 6 bases, with 15 bases between them. CDR3 sequence (DNA): TGTGCCAGCAGCTTGGGCGAGTCCTACTCCGAGCAGTACTTC. Its protein is CASSLGESYSEQYF.

In its sample, this clonotype was seen a few times. V is TRBV5-1 and J is TRBJ2-3, with unresolved D. V lost 1 base and J lost 2, with 17 bases in between. Germline CDR1 is SGHRS and CDR2 is YFSETQ. The CDR3 has 17 amino acids. Here the CDR3 reads CASSLLPGGGITDTQYF. In DNA form, the CDR3 reads TGCGCCAGCAGCTTGTTGCCTGGTGGCGGAATCACAGATACGCAGTATTTT.

The chain combines TRBV4-1 with TRBJ2-7; the D is unclear. The CDR3 runs to 14 residues. In germline, CDR1 is MGHRA, CDR2 YSYEKL. The V gene lost 1 base and the J gene lost 3 bases, with 10 bases spanning the gap. The CDR3: CASSQALQIYEQYF. DNA for the CDR3: TGCGCCAGCAGCCAAGCCTTGCAGATCTACGAGCAGTACTTC.

V gene TRBV27 combines with J gene TRBJ2-5; D possibly corresponds to TRBD1 (7 bases). V was pared by 5 bases and J by 5 bases, with 15 bases between. Germline V gene data show CDR1 as MNHEY and CDR2 as SMNVEV (reference sequence). CDR3 length equals 14 residues. The CDR3: CASSPRGQWETQYF. The CDR3 DNA reads TGTGCCAGCAGTCCGCGGGGACAGTGGGAGACCCAGTACTTC.

The gene calls are TRBV10-3 and TRBJ2-5, with TRBD2 as a possible D gene (6 bases). Germline V gives CDR1 ENHRY, CDR2 SYGVKD. V shed 5 bases and J shed 1 base, with 17 bases lying between them. The CDR3 runs to 16 residues. In DNA form, the CDR3 reads TGTGCCATCAGTAAAACCCTAGCGTATCTCCAAGAGACCCAGTACTTC. This translates into CAISKTLAYLQETQYF.

A few counts support this clonotype. The V gene is TRBV27, the J gene TRBJ1-2; D possibly corresponds to TRBD1 (6 bases). Germline-derived CDR1 and CDR2 are MNHEY and SMNVEV (reference sequence). The CDR3 runs to 13 residues. Trimming stripped 5 bases from V and 9 bases from J, with 16 bases between. The CDR3 spells CASSETGIGSYTF. CDR3 bases: TGTGCCAGCAGTGAAACAGGGATAGGGAGCTACACCTTC.

On this clonotype: The junction departs from germline at one end; a sequencing error may be responsible. This chain uses TRBV5-1 with TRBJ1-4; D might be TRBD1 (6 bases). This CDR3 contains 13 residues. Germline-derived CDR1 and CDR2 are SGHRS and YFSETQ. DNA for the CDR3: TGCGTCAGCAGCCGGGGGCCTAATGAAAAACTGTTTTTT. Encoded protein: CVSSRGPNEKLFF.

This clonotype was seen more than once but under ten times. The chain combines TRBV7-9 with TRBJ2-5; TRBD2 matches 9 bases. J gave up 2 bases and V 1 base, and 5 bases lay outside the gene matches. CDR1 and CDR2 (germline): SEHNR, FQNEAQ (reference sequence). The CDR3 runs to 16 residues. CDR3 protein: CASSLGGGAKQETQYF. The CDR3 coding sequence is TGTGCCAGCAGCTTAGGCGGGGGGGCGAAACAAGAGACCCAGTACTTC.

The chain carries TRBV6-1 and TRBJ1-2; 9 bases fit TRBD1. Germline CDR1 is MNHNS and CDR2 is SASEGT. The CDR3 is made up of 17 amino acids. The ends lost 7 bases at V and 2 bases at J; junction bases unmatched: 14. Here the CDR3 DNA reads TGTGCCAGCACCCTACAAGGGGACAGGGATAAGAACTATGGCTACACCTTC. Protein product: CASTLQGDRDKNYGYTF.

The V and J genes are TRBV29-1 and TRBJ1-1, with TRBD1 as a possible D gene (5 bases). The V end was cut by 6 bases, the J end by 10 bases, with 18 bases between. Per germline, CDR1 SQVTM and CDR2 ANQGSEA. The CDR3 runs 12 residues. CDR3 sequence reads: CSVADGGRRAFF. DNA of the CDR3: TGCAGCGTCGCCGACGGGGGACGAAGAGCTTTCTTT.

This clonotype has a handful of counts. This chain connects TRBV9 to TRBJ2-7; 7 bases are a match to TRBD1. The CDR3 runs 16 residues. The V segment lost 3 bases and the J segment 4 bases; nucleotides outside the gene matches: 13. Germline V CDR1 and CDR2: SGDLS, YYNGEE. CDR3 amino acids: CASSEGARVAGYEQYF. The CDR3 region has the DNA TGTGCCAGCAGCGAGGGGGCCAGGGTAGCTGGGTACGAGCAGTACTTC.

V is TRBV12-3 or TRBV12-4 and J is TRBJ2-5; 10 nucleotides match TRBD1. The V gene end was trimmed by 5 bases and the J gene end by 5 bases; junction bases not matched to a gene: 8. The CDR3 contains 15 residues. CDR3 in DNA: TGTGCCAGCAGTACCCGGACAGGGGGGATTGAGACCCAGTACTTC. This gives the protein CASSTRTGGIETQYF.

The rearrangement joins TRBV24-1 to TRBJ1-4; TRBD1 matches 9 bases. There are 15 residues in the CDR3. V shed 4 bases, J shed 8 bases, and the junction held 7 bases outside the gene matches. CDR1 KGHDR and CDR2 SFDVKD come from the germline V gene. The CDR3 DNA reads as TGTGCCACCAGTGACTCGGGACAGGGAGGCGAAAAACTGTTTTTT. It specifies CATSDSGQGGEKLFF.

This clonotype was observed many times. V and J are TRBV20-1 and TRBJ2-6; D unresolved. V lost 1 base and J lost 1, with 2 bases in between. In germline, CDR1 is DFQATT, CDR2 SNEGSKA (reference sequence). CDR3 size: 13 residues. CDR3 nucleotide sequence: TGCAGTGCTAGAGTTTCTGGGGCCAACGTCCTGACTTTC. Protein sequence: CSARVSGANVLTF.

V gene TRBV20-1 combines with J gene TRBJ2-1, with TRBD2 as a possible D gene (6 bases). Between the trimmed V and J ends, which lost 4 bases and 7 bases, there was a span of 20 bases. From germline, CDR1 is DFQATT and CDR2 SNEGSKA (reference sequence). The CDR3 covers 15 residues. CDR3 sequence reads: CSAITGRRGLNEQFF. The CDR3 DNA is TGCAGTGCTATCACCGGAAGGAGGGGTTTGAATGAGCAGTTCTTC.

In DNA form, the CDR3 reads TGCAGCGGGCTCGGAGCTCGTGAGGACACCATATATTTT. This encodes CSGLGAREDTIYF. V usage is TRBV29-1 and J usage is TRBJ1-3; D is uncertain. Trimming stripped 7 bases from V and 8 bases from J, with 18 bases between. This CDR3 is 13 amino acids long. Germline assignment: CDR1 SQVTM and CDR2 ANQGSEA.

The gene calls are TRBV20-1 and TRBJ1-4; D possibly corresponds to TRBD1 (5 bases). The germline gives CDR1 DFQATT, CDR2 SNEGSKA (reference sequence). Trimming stripped 2 bases from V and 5 bases from J, with 12 bases between. The CDR3 is 14 amino acids. CDR3 loop: CSARYSPGNEKLFF. CDR3 nucleotide sequence: TGCAGTGCTAGATATAGCCCAGGGAATGAAAAACTGTTTTTT.

V and J are TRBV6-5 and TRBJ2-3, with 8 bases identical to TRBD2. Per the germline V gene, CDR1 is MNHEY and CDR2 is SVGAGI. J was trimmed by 6 bases and V by 0 bases; bases with no gene match: 5. This CDR3 contains 15 residues. This CDR3 is CASSYSGLDIDTQYF. The CDR3 DNA reads as TGTGCCAGCAGTTACTCGGGACTAGATATCGATACGCAGTATTTT.

The chain links TRBV7-3 to TRBJ2-2, with D tentatively TRBD1 (7 bases). The ends were cut back, 3 bases at V and 6 bases at J, with 14 bases in the middle. The CDR3 has 15 residues. The germline V gene encodes CDR1 SGHTA and CDR2 FQGTGA. CDR3 sequence (DNA): TGTGCCAGCAGCTTCCAGGGGGGAATGTCCGGGGAGCTGTTTTTT. Amino acid sequence: CASSFQGGMSGELFF.

The V gene is TRBV10-3, the J gene TRBJ2-7; D is possibly TRBD1 (5 bases). The V and J ends lost 2 bases and 5 bases respectively, with 7 bases between them. The CDR3 extends over 12 amino acids. CDR1 is ENHRY, CDR2 SYGVKD, per germline. The CDR3 nucleotides are TGTGCCATCAGTGAGGAAGGGGACGAGCAGTACTTC. As protein: CAISEEGDEQYF.

This clonotype occurred a few times. This chain connects TRBV7-8 to TRBJ2-7; 8 bases map to TRBD1. The CDR3 is 13 residues long. Unmatched junction bases numbered 4, after V lost 5 bases and J lost 4 bases. Germline V gives CDR1 SGHVS, CDR2 FQNEAQ. Here the CDR3 reads CASSPWTGYEQYF. The CDR3 DNA is TGTGCCAGCAGCCCGTGGACAGGGTACGAGCAGTACTTC.

V is TRBV5-4 and J is TRBJ2-5; TRBD2 agrees at 8 bases. The J call is uncertain, as TRBJ2-1 better fits the DNA end. Germline loops: CDR1 SGHNT, CDR2 YYREEE (reference sequence). This CDR3 comprises 15 residues. This CDR3 reads CASSLGSGEGNEQFF. The CDR3 DNA reads TGTGCCAGCAGCTTGGGTAGCGGGGAGGGTAATGAGCAGTTCTTC.

This chain joins TRBV20-1 and TRBJ2-2; D is unresolved. Trimming left V 1 base short and J 1 base short, with 7 bases between. Germline loops: CDR1 DFQATT, CDR2 SNEGSKA (reference sequence). This CDR3 comprises 14 residues. DNA of the CDR3: TGCAGTGCTAGAGGCAGGCTGAACACCGGGGAGCTGTTTTTT. Its protein is CSARGRLNTGELFF.